This TCR beta chain comes out of a study of T cells in Graves' hyperthyroidism and ophthalmopathy. The V gene end was trimmed by 3 bases and the J gene end by 7 bases; junction bases not matched to a gene: 8. Germline V gene data show CDR1 as MNHGY and CDR2 as SVAAGI. This CDR3 contains 14 residues. Amplified TCR beta CDR3 regions derived from RNA transcripts. HTBI primers drove first-round RT-PCR of the TCR CDR3. MiXCR was run by TCRdb on the multiplex PCR reads, yielding one entry per CDR3 protein. This sample has about 530,000 distinct CDR3 sequences, with 15% to 20% found just once. Each ophthalmopathy patient scored at least 3 on the Clinical Activity Score and at least 4 on NOSPECS grade, with duration under 3 months. Details on this clonotype: Its antigen remains unknown.

Findings and limits, study-wide: A 13 V-J model separated ophthalmopathy from stable hyperthyroidism. Ophthalmopathy, which appeared later, was predicted by the model a median about 5.9 months before onset. Blood also contained most expanded thyroid clonotypes above 0.001.

This clonotype originated in a woman aged 18-29 years with Graves' ophthalmopathy. The chain has TRBV6-9 and TRBJ1-2, with TRBD1 matching over 7 bases. The material sequenced was blood. The CDR3 DNA is TGTGCCAGCAGTTACGACGGGACAGTGGGTGGCTACACCTTC. Protein: CASSYDGTVGGYTF.